Shown below are 7 T cell receptor beta chains from a single sample sequenced in a study of blood T cells in healthy people across ages. Combining a sample-barcoded 5' primer with a J-beta primer mix, a second PCR ran for 7 to 11 cycles. TCRdb independently ran MiXCR on the 5' RACE reads; one entry per CDR3 protein. The sample holds about 560,000 distinct CDR3 sequences; around 27% are singletons and the top ten take approximately 4%. The sample was also reused in another study, on T cells of mothers and their children.

The source material was blood. These receptors originate from a boy younger than 10 in good health.

This clonotype turned up a few times. Compared with germline, one end of the junction differs, possibly owing to a read error. This chain links TRBV7-2 with TRBJ2-1; TRBD2 agrees at 7 bases. In germline, CDR1 is SGHTA, CDR2 FQGNSA. The CDR3 has 14 amino acids. This chain's CDR3 is CASSTRRLAGEHFF. DNA for the CDR3: TGTGCCAGCAGCACTCGCCGACTAGCTGGAGAGCATTTCTTC.

The chain employs TRBV12-3 or TRBV12-4 and TRBJ2-3; TRBD2 is a possible D gene (5 bases). This CDR3 is built from 13 residues. The V end was cut by 2 bases, the J end by 4 bases, with 7 bases between. The CDR3 loop is CASSLMRADTQYF. The CDR3 DNA reads as TGTGCCAGCAGTTTAATGAGGGCAGATACGCAGTATTTT.

This clonotype was detected a few times. The chain employs TRBV28 and TRBJ2-5; 10 bases align to TRBD2. CDR1 MDHEN and CDR2 SYDVKM come from the germline V gene. This CDR3 comprises 17 residues. V dropped 3 bases and J dropped 4; count of bases not matched to a gene: 11. DNA of the CDR3: TGTGCCAGCAGTTTCTTTCTAGCGGGAGAGGCTGGAGAGACCCAGTACTTC. This gives the protein CASSFFLAGEAGETQYF.

This clonotype was seen many times. The chain links TRBV12-3 or TRBV12-4 to TRBJ2-4; tentatively, D is TRBD2 (5 bases). There are 14 residues in the CDR3. Trimming stripped 6 bases from V and 0 bases from J, with 9 bases between. In DNA form, the CDR3 reads TGTGCCAGCAGCGCCGGACTAGCCAAAAACATTCAGTACTTC. It codes for CASSAGLAKNIQYF.

This clonotype was counted only a few times. This chain joins TRBV6-2 or TRBV6-3 and TRBJ2-1; D ambiguous. In germline, CDR1 is MNHEY, CDR2 SVGEGT. CDR3 length equals 13 residues. Trimming cost V 7 bases and J 4 bases, with 11 bases left between them. This chain's CDR3 is CASKLPLYNEQFF. CDR3 sequence (DNA): TGTGCCAGCAAACTTCCCCTTTACAATGAGCAGTTCTTC.

Many counts were recorded for this clonotype. This chain joins TRBV6-2 or TRBV6-3 and TRBJ2-7; D possibly corresponds to TRBD2 (6 bases). Trimming stripped 5 bases from V and 6 bases from J, with 11 bases between. In germline, CDR1 is MNHEY, CDR2 SVGEGT. The CDR3 runs to 12 residues. DNA for the CDR3: TGTGCCAGCAGTACTGTCGGGGGCGAGCAGTACTTC. Amino acid sequence: CASSTVGGEQYF.

The chain links TRBV6-1 to TRBJ1-2; D not resolved. The germline V gene has CDR1 MNHNS and CDR2 SASEGT. The CDR3 covers 14 residues. V lost 1 base and J 4 bases, leaving 10 bases between the germline ends. The CDR3 region has the DNA TGTGCCAGCAGTGAAGGAACAGACCTCTATGGCTACACCTTC. Encoded protein: CASSEGTDLYGYTF.